Following are 11 T cell receptor beta chains from one sample sequenced in a study of cytomegalovirus exposure and HLA in healthy donors. Primers included in the PCR were 60 Vbeta and 13 Jbeta primers. The method was immunoSEQ multiplex PCR; TCRdb's version includes in-frame clones alone and lacks a portion of them. Here the sample spans some 100,000 clones, roughly 80% being singletons. Sequencing was performed on PBMCs. The source is a man in his fifties or sixties in good health and CMV-seropositive.

CDR3 sequence (DNA): TGTGCCAGCAGTTTATCGTCCCGGGGGACCATATATTTT. Translation gives CASSLSSRGTIYF. V usage is TRBV28 and J usage is TRBJ1-3; D might be TRBD1 (5 bases). The CDR3 totals 13 residues. Between the trimmed V and J ends, which lost 1 base and 10 bases, there was a span of 11 bases. Germline loops: CDR1 MDHEN, CDR2 SYDVKM.

This clone was recorded only once. The chain employs TRBV9 and TRBJ2-2; D is perhaps TRBD2 (7 bases). The CDR3 is 15 residues long. Trimming left V 4 bases short and J 5 bases short, with 15 bases between. Germline lookup yields CDR1 SGDLS and CDR2 YYNGEE. The CDR3 nucleotides are TGTGCCAGCAGCCGCGGGGGCGCGGGGACCGGGGAGCTGTTTTTT. Residues: CASSRGGAGTGELFF.

V usage is TRBV6-1 and J usage is TRBJ2-5; possible D gene TRBD2, 5 bases. Germline values: CDR1 MNHNS, CDR2 SASEGT. The CDR3 has 14 amino acids. The ends were cut back, 3 bases at V and 7 bases at J, with 15 bases in the middle. The DNA of the CDR3 is TGTGCCAGCAGTGATTCTAGCCGACCGTGGACCCAGTACTTC. It translates to CASSDSSRPWTQYF.

The genes are TRBV28 and TRBJ2-3, with 9 nucleotides matching TRBD1. J gave up 8 bases and V 1 base, and 7 bases lay outside the gene matches. From germline, CDR1 is MDHEN and CDR2 SYDVKM. CDR3 length equals 15 residues. CDR3 protein: CASSLYSDRGGTQYF. CDR3 DNA: TGTGCCAGCAGTTTATACTCGGACAGGGGAGGTACGCAGTATTTT.

This chain links TRBV30 with TRBJ1-3; D unclear. V shed 3 bases and J shed 4 bases, with 7 bases lying between them. Germline V gene sequence: CDR1 GTSNPN, CDR2 SVGIG (reference sequence). The CDR3 contains 12 residues. CDR3 coding DNA: TGTGCCTGGAGGTGGGCCGGAAACACCATATATTTT. Its protein product is CAWRWAGNTIYF.

By sample fraction, this clone is medium-sized. V usage is TRBV6-5 and J usage is TRBJ2-5; D unresolved. The CDR3 loop spans 15 amino acids. Germline values: CDR1 MNHEY, CDR2 SVGAGI. V lost 6 bases and J lost 0, with 14 bases in between. CDR3 DNA sequence: TGTGCCAGCAGCCAGGATTACTCGTACCAAGAGACCCAGTACTTC. Its translation is CASSQDYSYQETQYF.

The chain is built from TRBV27 and TRBJ1-5; D call uncertain. Germline V gene lookup returns CDR1 MNHEY and CDR2 SMNVEV (reference sequence). CDR3 length: 14 amino acids. V was cut by 8 bases and J by 0 bases, with 11 bases left in between. CDR3 DNA sequence: TGTGCCAGCGGGCGAGTGGGTAGCAATCAGCCCCAGCATTTT. Amino acid sequence: CASGRVGSNQPQHF.

A few counts support this clone. The CDR3 DNA reads as TGTGCCAGCAGCCCCTCTGGGAGGGTAAACACTGAAGCTTTCTTT. Protein product: CASSPSGRVNTEAFF. The rearrangement links TRBV4-2 to TRBJ1-1; D unresolved. Germline assignment: CDR1 LGHNA and CDR2 YNFKEQ. Trimming took off 4 bases at V and 2 bases at J, with 14 bases between the two ends. The CDR3 extends over 15 amino acids.

The chain's CDR3 is CASSPVGRDSSYNEQFF. In DNA, the CDR3 is TGCGCCAGCAGCCCTGTCGGCCGGGACAGCTCCTACAATGAGCAGTTCTTC. The chain has TRBV4-1 and TRBJ2-1, with 7 bases that match TRBD1. V lost 4 bases, J lost 0 bases, and 9 bases stayed unmatched. CDR3 length equals 17 residues. Germline loops: CDR1 MGHRA, CDR2 YSYEKL.

The V gene is TRBV2, the J gene TRBJ1-1; D unclear. This CDR3 is 13 amino acids long. The germline V gene encodes CDR1 SNHLY and CDR2 FYNNEI. V shed 3 bases and J shed 5 bases, with 10 bases lying between them. The CDR3 sequence is CASSDYGWTEAFF. CDR3 DNA sequence: TGTGCCAGCAGTGATTACGGTTGGACTGAAGCTTTCTTT.

This chain joins TRBV28 and TRBJ2-6; a possible D gene is TRBD2 (6 bases). The V gene's germline CDR1 is MDHEN and CDR2 SYDVKM. The CDR3 runs to 17 residues. Trimming pared 3 bases from V and 1 base from J, leaving 13 bases between. The CDR3 here is CASSFPAGRSGANVLTF. The CDR3, as DNA: TGTGCCAGCAGTTTTCCGGCAGGGAGGTCTGGGGCCAACGTCCTGACTTTC.